The present T cell receptor (beta chain) was sequenced within a study of T-cell reconstitution after alpha-beta-depleted transplantation in children. Whole-study results and caveats: From newly produced T cells came most of the T-cell counts and diversity one year after transplant.

A TCRbeta library incorporating unique molecular identifiers was prepared. TCRdb re-called the PCR reads with MiXCR, one entry per CDR3 protein. The sample holds nearly 250,000 distinct CDR3 sequences, less than 9% seen once. This clonotype showed up many times. Its specificity is not known. This CDR3 contains 13 residues. Trimming took off 3 bases at V and 6 bases at J, with 8 bases between the two ends. Germline V gives CDR1 LGHDT, CDR2 YNNKEL (reference sequence). The source material was PBMCs, mostly from graft donor cells, sampled 180 days after TCRalphabeta/CD19-depleted stem cell transplant. The receptor was derived from a male patient between 5 and 17 years old who had a stem cell transplant for acute lymphoblastic leukemia, so the T cells may come from the graft donor. The V and J genes are TRBV3-1 and TRBJ2-2; no clear D. CDR3 in DNA: TGTGCCAGCAGCCAGATACCCCCCGGGGAGCTGTTTTTT. Encoded protein: CASSQIPPGELFF.